This T cell receptor beta chain was captured by sequencing in a study of Graves' ophthalmopathy and Graves' hyperthyroidism. Study as a whole: At the time of initial diagnosis and before any treatment, peripheral blood was collected.

Moderate-to-severe activity, with CAS ≥3, NOSPECS ≥4 and duration under 3 months, characterized the donors with ophthalmopathy. This CDR3 has 15 amino acids. J gave up 2 bases and V 5 bases, and 8 bases lay outside the gene matches. Germline CDR1 and CDR2: ENHRY and SYGVKD. Amplified TCR beta CDR3 regions were obtained using RNA transcripts as template. RT-PCR with HTBI primers came first, then second-round multiplex PCR. TCRdb redid the calling of the multiplex PCR reads with MiXCR, one entry per CDR3 protein. Seen here are approximately 700,000 distinct CDR3 sequences, roughly two fifths observed once, and the top ten hold approximately 43%. Study conclusions and caveats: Sensitivity reached approximately 88% and specificity about 80% for a 13-signature model separating ophthalmopathy from stable hyperthyroidism.

Ten or more counts support this clonotype. Its antigen remains unidentified. V and J are TRBV10-3 and TRBJ2-7, with 8 positions matching TRBD1. This TCR came from an adult man with Graves' ophthalmopathy. The sequenced sample was peripheral blood. CDR3 in DNA: TGTGCCATCAGTATTGGACAGGGAGAGACCTACGAGCAGTACTTC. Translating gives CAISIGQGETYEQYF.